Presented here are 15 T cell receptor beta chains from one specimen sequenced in a study of blood T cell repertoires in COVID-19. Produced via immunoSEQ multiplex PCR; TCRdb's table is partial and in-frame only. Of 100,000 to 150,000 clones detected, roughly 91% appear once; the ten largest clones hold less than 20%. The sequenced material came from peripheral blood. The receptors stem from a man in his forties or fifties with active or convalescent COVID-19.

The chain employs TRBV6-5 and TRBJ2-1; 13 bases agree with TRBD2. CDR1 MNHEY and CDR2 SVGAGI come from the germline V gene. The CDR3 has 16 amino acids. Trimming at V came to 2 bases and at J to 9 bases, leaving 7 bases not matched to a gene. The CDR3 DNA reads TGTGCCAGCAGTTACGCCACTAGCGGGAGGGCCTCTGAGCAGTTCTTC. Protein sequence: CASSYATSGRASEQFF.

The V and J genes are TRBV5-1 and TRBJ1-2; tentatively, D is TRBD1 (5 bases). V shed 4 bases and J shed 0 bases, with 10 bases lying between them. This CDR3 spans 14 amino acids. In germline, CDR1 is SGHRS, CDR2 YFSETQ. The CDR3 is CASSQGQTNYGYTF. The CDR3 DNA reads as TGCGCCAGCAGCCAGGGCCAGACTAACTATGGCTACACCTTC.

The sample holds one count of this clone. The rearrangement links TRBV28 to TRBJ2-5; D perhaps matches TRBD1 (6 bases). V was clipped by 3 bases and J by 9 bases, with 23 bases between them. This CDR3 has 16 amino acids. CDR1 and CDR2 from the germline V gene are MDHEN and SYDVKM. The CDR3 loop reads CASSFGVGASGPAQYF. The CDR3 DNA is TGTGCCAGCAGTTTTGGGGTGGGGGCGAGTGGGCCAGCCCAGTACTTC. The full variable domain, with the rest looked up from reference TRBV28 and TRBJ2-5, is DVKVTQSSRYLVKRTGEKVFLECVQDMDHENMFWYRQDPGLGLRLIYFSYDVKMKEKGDIPEGYSVSREKKERFSLILESASTNQTSMYLCASSFGVGASGPAQYFGPGTRLLVL.

The V call is TRBV19, the J call TRBJ2-5; 11 bases map to TRBD1. The CDR3 length is 16 residues. Trimming removed 3 bases from V and 5 bases from J; junction bases left unmatched: 8. Germline assignment: CDR1 LNHDA and CDR2 SQIVND (reference sequence). This chain's CDR3 is CASSMSGTGGRETQYF. In nucleotides, the CDR3 is TGTGCCAGTAGTATGTCCGGGACAGGGGGTAGGGAGACCCAGTACTTC. Looking up the rest from reference TRBV19 and TRBJ2-5 gives the full variable domain: DGGITQSPKYLFRKEGQNVTLSCEQNLNHDAMYWYRQDPGQGLRLIYYSQIVNDFQKGDIAEGYSVSREKKESFPLTVTSAQKNPTAFYLCASSMSGTGGRETQYFGPGTRLLVL.

J is TRBJ2-1 and V is TRBV7-9, with a weak D call TRBD1 (6 bases). Germline V gene data show CDR1 as SEHNR and CDR2 as FQNEAQ (reference sequence). V shed 5 bases and J shed 4 bases, with 18 bases lying between them. The CDR3 contains 16 residues. CDR3 bases: TGTGCCAGCAGCCCGGATACAGGGATTCCTTACAATGAGCAGTTCTTC. Its translation is CASSPDTGIPYNEQFF.

This clone was seen a few times. The gene calls are TRBV6-2 or TRBV6-3 and TRBJ2-1, with 9 bases identical to TRBD2. CDR3 size: 14 residues. The ends lost 2 bases at V and 5 bases at J; junction bases unmatched: 1. Per germline, CDR1 MNHEY and CDR2 SVGEGT. The chain's CDR3 is CASSYGTSHNEQFF. CDR3 coding DNA: TGTGCCAGCAGTTACGGGACTAGCCACAATGAGCAGTTCTTC.

The rearrangement joins TRBV7-6 to TRBJ2-2; weak D call: TRBD1 (6 bases). V was pared by 2 bases and J by 8 bases, with 18 bases between. Germline-derived CDR1 and CDR2 are SGHVS and FNYEAQ. The CDR3 loop spans 16 amino acids. This CDR3 is CASSLLTGLSGGELFF. The CDR3 nucleotides read TGTGCCAGCAGCTTACTTACAGGGCTGTCCGGGGGGGAGCTGTTTTTT. Using reference TRBV7-6 and TRBJ2-2 for the parts outside the CDR3, the full variable domain is GAGVSQSPRYKVTKRGQDVALRCDPISGHVSLYWYRQALGQGPEFLTYFNYEAQQDKSGLPNDRFSAERPEGSISTLTIQRTEQRDSAMYRCASSLLTGLSGGELFFGEGSRLTVL.

The chain is built from TRBV6-5 and TRBJ2-2, with TRBD2 matching 7 bases. Germline V CDR1 and CDR2: MNHEY, SVGAGI. V shed 2 bases, J shed 5 bases, and the junction held 5 bases outside the gene matches. This CDR3 spans 15 amino acids. The CDR3 nucleotides are TGTGCCAGCAGTTACGCCCTCGGGGGGACCGGGGAGCTGTTTTTT. It codes for CASSYALGGTGELFF.

The V gene is TRBV19, the J gene TRBJ2-1, with D possibly being TRBD1 (6 bases). This CDR3 has 14 amino acids. From germline, CDR1 is LNHDA and CDR2 SQIVND (reference sequence). V dropped 4 bases and J dropped 6 bases, with 13 bases sitting between them. The CDR3 sequence: CASSTDPTGNEQFF. In DNA, the CDR3 is TGTGCCAGTAGTACCGATCCGACAGGCAATGAGCAGTTCTTC.

The CDR3 region is CASSLTGVVQPQHF. For the CDR3, the DNA is TGTGCCAGCAGTTTGACAGGTGTAGTGCAGCCCCAGCATTTT. V usage is TRBV28 and J usage is TRBJ1-5; possibly TRBD1 for D (6 bases). The germline V gene encodes CDR1 MDHEN and CDR2 SYDVKM. The CDR3 has 14 residues. Trimming removed 3 bases at V and 7 bases at J, with 13 bases between.

The rearrangement joins TRBV7-9 to TRBJ1-4; the match to TRBD1 covers 7 bases. The CDR3 covers 15 residues. Germline-derived CDR1 and CDR2 are SEHNR and FQNEAQ (reference sequence). V lost 1 base to trimming and J lost 1 base; unmatched junction nucleotides: 0. For the CDR3, the DNA is TGTGCCAGCAGCTTAGGACAGGGAACTAATGAAAAACTGTTTTTT. It codes for CASSLGQGTNEKLFF.

This clone was detected once. This chain connects TRBV5-5 to TRBJ1-1, with TRBD1 matching 7 bases. The CDR3 runs to 14 residues. Germline V gene sequence: CDR1 SGHKS, CDR2 YYEKEE (reference sequence). Losses at the gene ends were 1 base for V and 5 bases for J; bases not matched to a gene: 5. This chain's CDR3 is CASSLSGGWTEAFF. DNA for the CDR3: TGTGCCAGCAGCTTGTCAGGGGGTTGGACTGAAGCTTTCTTT.

This chain links TRBV6-5 with TRBJ2-1, with 14 bases identical to TRBD2. This CDR3 region has 15 residues. V shed 4 bases and J 8 bases; nucleotides not matched to a gene: 4. Germline CDR1 and CDR2: MNHEY and SVGAGI. The CDR3, as DNA: TGTGCCAGCAGTTGGACTAGCGGGAGGTCCGATGAGCAGTTCTTC. It is translated as CASSWTSGRSDEQFF.

This clone has just a few counts. The chain links TRBV25-1 to TRBJ1-3, with TRBD1 matching over 7 bases. CDR1 MGHDK and CDR2 SYGVNS come from the germline V gene. V gave up 5 bases and J gave up 0 bases; unmatched junction bases: 7. The length of the CDR3 is 16 residues. The CDR3, as DNA: TGTGCCAGCAGTCGACAGGGCGAGGGCTCTGGAAACACCATATATTTT. It encodes CASSRQGEGSGNTIYF.

The gene calls are TRBV5-1 and TRBJ2-2; 7 bases line up with TRBD1. CDR1 and CDR2 from the germline V gene are SGHRS and YFSETQ. Trimming cost V 4 bases and J 5 bases; bases outside gene matches: 8. The CDR3 contains 15 residues. CDR3: CASSMGTAQTGELFF. The CDR3 bases are TGCGCCAGCAGCATGGGGACAGCGCAAACCGGGGAGCTGTTTTTT.